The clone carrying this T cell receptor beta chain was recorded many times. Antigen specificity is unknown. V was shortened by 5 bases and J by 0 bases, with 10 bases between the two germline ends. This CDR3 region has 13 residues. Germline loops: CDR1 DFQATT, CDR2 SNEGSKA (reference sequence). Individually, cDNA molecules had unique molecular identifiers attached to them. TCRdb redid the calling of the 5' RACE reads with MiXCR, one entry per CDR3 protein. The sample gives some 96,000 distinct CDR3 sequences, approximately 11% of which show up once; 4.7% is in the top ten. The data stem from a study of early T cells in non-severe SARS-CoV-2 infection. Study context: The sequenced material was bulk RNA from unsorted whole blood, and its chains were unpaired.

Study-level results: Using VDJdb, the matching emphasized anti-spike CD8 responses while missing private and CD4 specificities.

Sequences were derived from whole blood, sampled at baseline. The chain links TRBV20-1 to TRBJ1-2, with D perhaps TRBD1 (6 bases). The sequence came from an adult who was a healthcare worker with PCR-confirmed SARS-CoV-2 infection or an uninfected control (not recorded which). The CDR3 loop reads CSAPGQSNYGYTF. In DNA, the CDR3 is TGCAGTGCTCCCGGACAGTCTAACTATGGCTACACCTTC.